A single TCR beta chain is shown here with its context. The antigen remains unidentified. The sample belongs to a study of cytotoxic CD8 clonotypes in ibrutinib-treated CLL. For the study at large: The group held over nine relapsed/refractory and about 14 treatment-naive patients, with roughly 17 IGHV unmutated. Notes on the study in general: The study sampled sustained-remission and progressing patients at different times. The study found public clonotypes uncommon, contracting or stable on treatment.

Trimming at V came to 3 bases and at J to 7 bases, leaving 5 bases not matched to a gene. The CDR3 has 14 amino acids. Germline V CDR1 and CDR2: MDHEN, SYDVKM. With sequencing, the targeted depth ranged from 1 in 200,000 to 1 in 1 million T cells. Clones were read by immunoSEQ multiplex PCR, and TCRdb kept only the in-frame ones, dropping some. The table records some 350,000 clones, 67% of them present only once. The material sequenced was PBMCs, taken after 36 months of ibrutinib treatment. The TCR was taken from a human donor with chronic lymphocytic leukemia. The chain combines TRBV28 with TRBJ1-3; 8 nucleotides match TRBD1. CDR3: CASSLPTGVNTIYF. CDR3 nucleotides: TGTGCCAGCAGTTTGCCGACAGGGGTGAACACCATATATTTT.